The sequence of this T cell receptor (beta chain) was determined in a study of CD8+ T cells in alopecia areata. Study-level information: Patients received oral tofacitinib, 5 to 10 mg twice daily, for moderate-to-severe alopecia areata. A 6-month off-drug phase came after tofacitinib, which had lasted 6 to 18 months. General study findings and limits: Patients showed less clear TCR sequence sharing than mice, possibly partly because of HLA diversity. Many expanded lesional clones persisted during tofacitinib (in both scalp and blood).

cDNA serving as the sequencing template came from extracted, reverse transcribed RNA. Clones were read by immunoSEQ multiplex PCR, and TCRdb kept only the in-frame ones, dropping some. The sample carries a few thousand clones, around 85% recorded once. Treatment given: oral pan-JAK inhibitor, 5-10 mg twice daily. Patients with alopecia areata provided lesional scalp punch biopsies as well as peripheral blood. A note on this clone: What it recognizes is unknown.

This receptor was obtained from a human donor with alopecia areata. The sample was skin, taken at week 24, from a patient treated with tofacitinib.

This CDR3 reads CASSGTGVQPQHF. The CDR3 bases are TGTGCCAGCAGTGGCACAGGGGTTCAGCCCCAGCATTTT. The chain links TRBV2 to TRBJ1-5; TRBD1 aligns across 7 bases. With 4 bases clipped from V and 6 bases from J, the junction kept 3 bases outside the gene matches. This CDR3 spans 13 amino acids. CDR1 is SNHLY, CDR2 FYNNEI, per germline.